This T cell receptor (beta chain) came from a study of blood T cells in healthy people across ages. Overall study context: Through template switching, about one barcoded beta molecule was captured per two T cells, as measured in model experiments.

Donors each provided 8 to 10 milliliters of peripheral blood. Study findings and constraints: Greater diversity and more naive CD4+ cells were seen in long-lived donors than in aged donors.

Remarks on this clonotype: As yet, its antigen is unknown.

Alongside a J-beta primer mix, a sample-barcoded 5' primer served in a second PCR lasting about 7 to 11 cycles. All cDNA molecules were each tagged by a template-switch adaptor with 12 random nucleotides. MiXCR, run by TCRdb on the 5' RACE reads, gives a single entry per CDR3 protein. This sample has about 1.4 million distinct CDR3 sequences, with roughly 59% found just once. The germline V gene has CDR1 MNHEY and CDR2 SMNVEV (reference sequence). The CDR3 loop spans 18 amino acids. V was cut by 3 bases and J by 4 bases, with 24 bases left in between. This chain joins TRBV27 and TRBJ1-1, with D possibly matching TRBD1 (6 bases). The source material was blood. The receptor was derived from a man in his late teens or twenties in good health. CDR3 in amino acids: CASSLAGGGASYRTEAFF. The CDR3 bases are TGTGCCAGCAGTTTGGCGGGGGGGGGCGCTTCCTACCGCACTGAAGCTTTCTTT.